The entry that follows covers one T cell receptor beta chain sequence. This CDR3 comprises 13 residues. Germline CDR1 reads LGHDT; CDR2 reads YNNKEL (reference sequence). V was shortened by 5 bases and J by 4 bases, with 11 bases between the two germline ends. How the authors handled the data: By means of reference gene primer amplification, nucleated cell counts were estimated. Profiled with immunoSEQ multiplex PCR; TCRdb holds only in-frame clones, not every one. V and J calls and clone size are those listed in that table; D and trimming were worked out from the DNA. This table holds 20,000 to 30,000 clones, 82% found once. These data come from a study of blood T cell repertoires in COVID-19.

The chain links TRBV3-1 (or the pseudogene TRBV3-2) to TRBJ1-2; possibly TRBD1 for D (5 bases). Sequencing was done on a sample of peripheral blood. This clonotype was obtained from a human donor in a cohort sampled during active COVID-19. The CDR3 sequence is CASSGALIYGYTF. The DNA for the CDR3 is TGTGCCAGCAGCGGGGCCCTCATCTATGGCTACACCTTC.